A selection of T cell receptor beta chains follows, all from one sample in a study of graft-versus-host responses after intestinal transplantation. Assay: immunoSEQ multiplex PCR; the TCRdb copy retains only in-frame clones and omits some. This table has 40,000 or so clones, nearly 90% appearing once. Specimen: PBMCs, collected about nine months after transplant. These receptors were obtained from a human patient who received an intestinal transplant, so some T cells may come from the graft donor. Both conserved end residues are part of each CDR3. A D gene is named only where the DNA matches it firmly. Clone size is not always given. Where it is, it says once, few, many or a class for expanded clones.

J gene: TRBJ1-1
clone size: .
V gene: TRBV6-1
D gene: .
CDR3 DNA: TGTGCCAGCAGTGAAAGACGGAACACTGAAGCTTTCTTT
CDR3 protein: CASSERRNTEAFF

J gene: TRBJ1-1
clone size: .
V gene: TRBV6-6
D gene: .
CDR3 DNA: TGTGCCAGCAGAACCAGGGTGAACACTGAAGCTTTCTTT
CDR3 protein: CASRTRVNTEAFF

J gene: TRBJ1-1
clone size: once
V gene: TRBV5-6
D gene: TRBD1
CDR3 DNA: TGTGCCAGCAGCTTGATGGGTTCGAAGGAGGACAGGGGGCAGGCTTTCTTT
CDR3 protein: CASSLMGSKEDRGQAFF

J gene: TRBJ2-1
clone size: .
V gene: TRBV7-8
D gene: TRBD2
CDR3 DNA: TGTGCCAGCAGCTTAGAAAGCGGGGGGGCCTTCTACAATGAGCAGTTCTTC
CDR3 protein: CASSLESGGAFYNEQFF

J gene: TRBJ2-2
clone size: .
V gene: TRBV7-9
D gene: .
CDR3 DNA: TGTGCCAGCAGCTTAGGAGGGCCCGGGACCGGGGAGCTGTTTTTT
CDR3 protein: CASSLGGPGTGELFF

J gene: TRBJ2-7
clone size: .
V gene: TRBV2
D gene: .
CDR3 DNA: TGTGCCAGCAGTGATCGGGGTTACTACGAGCAGTACTTC
CDR3 protein: CASSDRGYYEQYF

J gene: TRBJ1-6
clone size: .
V gene: TRBV27
D gene: .
CDR3 DNA: TGTGCCAGTTCCTCCGGTGCCCTTAATTCACCCCTCCACTTT
CDR3 protein: CASSSGALNSPLHF

J gene: TRBJ1-6
clone size: .
V gene: TRBV6-1
D gene: .
CDR3 DNA: TGTGCCAGCAGTGAGTATCTTGACGAGGGCTACAGCTCCTATAATTCACCCCTCCACTTT
CDR3 protein: CASSEYLDEGYSSYNSPLHF

J gene: TRBJ1-1
clone size: .
V gene: TRBV30
D gene: .
CDR3 DNA: TGTGCCTGGAGTGAAACAACTGAAGCTTTCTTT
CDR3 protein: CAWSETTEAFF

J gene: TRBJ2-1
clone size: .
V gene: TRBV4-1
D gene: .
CDR3 DNA: TGCGCCAGCAGCCAAGTTGGTCAGGGGAGGAATGAGCAGTTCTTC
CDR3 protein: CASSQVGQGRNEQFF

J gene: TRBJ2-7
clone size: .
V gene: TRBV15
D gene: .
CDR3 DNA: TGTGCCACCAGCAGAGCAGTCACGGACGAGCAGTACTTC
CDR3 protein: CATSRAVTDEQYF

J gene: TRBJ2-3
clone size: .
V gene: TRBV6-1
D gene: .
CDR3 DNA: TGTGCCAGCAGTGCTCTGGATACGCAGTATTTT
CDR3 protein: CASSALDTQYF

J gene: TRBJ2-7
clone size: .
V gene: TRBV19
D gene: .
CDR3 DNA: TGTGCCAGTAGTATAGGGGCAGGGGTAAGGCACGAGCAGTACTTC
CDR3 protein: CASSIGAGVRHEQYF

J gene: TRBJ1-5
clone size: .
V gene: TRBV11-2
D gene: .
CDR3 DNA: TGTGCCAGCCAGTACAGTTTCAATCAGCCCCAGCATTTT
CDR3 protein: CASQYSFNQPQHF

J gene: TRBJ2-3
clone size: .
V gene: TRBV13
D gene: TRBD2
CDR3 DNA: TGTGCCAGCAGCTTACGGGGACTAAACACAGATACGCAGTATTTT
CDR3 protein: CASSLRGLNTDTQYF

J gene: TRBJ1-5
clone size: once
V gene: TRBV6-1
D gene: .
CDR3 DNA: TGTGCCAGCAGTCCAAGGGGTCAGCCCCAGCATTTT
CDR3 protein: CASSPRGQPQHF

J gene: TRBJ1-5
clone size: .
V gene: TRBV6-6
D gene: TRBD1
CDR3 DNA: TGTGCCAGCAGTTACCATGACAGGGGCAATCAGCCCCAGCATTTT
CDR3 protein: CASSYHDRGNQPQHF

J gene: TRBJ1-6
clone size: few
V gene: TRBV11-2
D gene: .
CDR3 DNA: TGTGCCAGCAGCAAATACAGGGCCTATTCACCCCTCCACTTT
CDR3 protein: CASSKYRAYSPLHF